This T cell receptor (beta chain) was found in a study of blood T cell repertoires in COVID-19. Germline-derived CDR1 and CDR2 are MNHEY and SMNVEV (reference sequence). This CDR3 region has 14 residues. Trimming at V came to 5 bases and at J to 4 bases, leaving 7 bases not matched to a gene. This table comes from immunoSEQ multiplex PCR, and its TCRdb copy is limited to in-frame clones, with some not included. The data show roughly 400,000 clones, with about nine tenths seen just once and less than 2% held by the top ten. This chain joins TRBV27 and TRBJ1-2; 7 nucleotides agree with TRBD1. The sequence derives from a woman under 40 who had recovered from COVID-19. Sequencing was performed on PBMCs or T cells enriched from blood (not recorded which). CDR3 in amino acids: CASSRTGVAYGYTF. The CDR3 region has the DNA TGTGCCAGCAGTCGTACAGGGGTAGCCTATGGCTACACCTTC.